The T cell receptor (beta chain) described here comes from a study of monozygotic twins with inflammatory bowel disease. The CDR3 runs to 16 residues. Germline V gene data show CDR1 as DFQATT and CDR2 as SNEGSKA (reference sequence). With the 5' RACE reads reprocessed, TCRdb shows one record per CDR3 protein and no DNA. The table for this sample gives approximately 400,000 distinct CDR3 sequences. The source of this sequence is a human donor with ulcerative colitis or Crohn's disease, or a healthy co-twin of an affected twin (not recorded which). The chain employs TRBV20-1 and TRBJ1-4; TCRdb lists TRBD1, though no DNA is available to test this call. The sample was blood. CDR3 region: CSANGASGLRTEKLFF.